This T cell receptor beta chain was identified during a study of CD8+ T cells in alopecia areata. Across the study: Treatment of the treated patients consisted of oral tofacitinib, 5 to 10 mg twice daily. Treated patients' severity was scored by percentage of affected scalp area.

The treatment here: oral pan-JAK inhibitor, 5-10 mg twice daily. RNA extraction and reverse transcription yielded cDNA as sequencing template. Clones were sequenced by immunoSEQ multiplex PCR, and TCRdb holds only the in-frame ones, with some missing. The table has about 270,000 clones, roughly 60% seen once. A word on this clone: The same CDR3 can be traced to other DNA sequences in this sample.

This CDR3 is built from 11 residues. Germline V lookup: CDR1 DFQATT, CDR2 SNEGSKA (reference sequence). V shed 2 bases and J shed 5 bases, with 5 bases lying between them. This receptor was obtained from a human donor with alopecia areata. The sequencing here drew on CD4+ T cells sorted from blood, taken around week 53, from a patient treated with tofacitinib. The chain couples TRBV20-1 to TRBJ2-3; D uncertain. The CDR3 sequence is CSARLGDTQYF. As DNA, the CDR3 is TGCAGTGCTAGATTGGGAGATACGCAGTATTTT.